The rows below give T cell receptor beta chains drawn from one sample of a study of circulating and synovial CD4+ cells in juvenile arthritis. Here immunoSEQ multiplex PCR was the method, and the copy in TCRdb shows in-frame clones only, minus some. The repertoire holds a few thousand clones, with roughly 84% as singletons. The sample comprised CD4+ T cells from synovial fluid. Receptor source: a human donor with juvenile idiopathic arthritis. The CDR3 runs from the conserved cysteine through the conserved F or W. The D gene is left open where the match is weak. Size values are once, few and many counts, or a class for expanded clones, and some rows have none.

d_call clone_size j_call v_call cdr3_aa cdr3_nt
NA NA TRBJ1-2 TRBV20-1 CSASGGDGYTF TGCAGTGCTAGCGGGGGGGATGGCTACACCTTC
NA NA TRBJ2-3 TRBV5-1 CASKEGWSTDTQYF TGCGCCAGCAAGGAGGGTTGGAGCACAGATACGCAGTATTTT
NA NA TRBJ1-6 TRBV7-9 CASSFRGEESPLHF TGTGCCAGCAGTTTCCGTGGGGAGGAATCACCCCTCCACTTT
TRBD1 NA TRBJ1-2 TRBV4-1 CASSQAGTGALTNYGYTF TGCGCCAGCAGCCAAGCCGGGACAGGCGCCCTTACTAACTATGGCTACACCTTC
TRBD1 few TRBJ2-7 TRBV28 CASSLPGTGPFEQYF TGTGCCAGCAGTTTACCCGGGACAGGGCCTTTCGAGCAGTACTTC
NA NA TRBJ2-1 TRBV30 CAWSVGVAIGYNEQFF TGTGCCTGGAGTGTAGGAGTAGCGATCGGATACAATGAGCAGTTCTTC
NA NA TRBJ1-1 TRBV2 CASIQPPAEAFF TGTGCCAGCATCCAACCGCCGGCTGAAGCTTTCTTT
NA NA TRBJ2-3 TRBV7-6 CASSLLGWGGGLTADTQYF TGTGCCAGCAGCTTATTAGGGTGGGGCGGAGGACTAACGGCAGATACGCAGTATTTT
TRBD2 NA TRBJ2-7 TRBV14 CASSQGTRAGKDYEQYF TGTGCCAGCAGCCAAGGGACCAGAGCGGGAAAAGACTACGAGCAGTACTTC
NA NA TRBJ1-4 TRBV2 CASSEPGSREKLFF TGTGCCAGCAGTGAACCCGGGAGCCGGGAAAAACTGTTTTTT
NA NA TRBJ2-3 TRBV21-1 CASSARFAGDRTDTQYF TGTGCCAGCAGCGCTCGCTTCGCGGGGGACCGCACAGATACGCAGTATTTT
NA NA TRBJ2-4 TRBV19 CASSTLDTAKNIQYF TGTGCCAGTAGTACGCTGGACACGGCCAAAAACATTCAGTACTTC
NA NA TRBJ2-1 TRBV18 CASSPGTALAHFSYNEQFF TGTGCCAGCTCACCAGGGACGGCCCTAGCGCATTTCTCCTACAATGAGCAGTTCTTC
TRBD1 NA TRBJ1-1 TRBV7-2 CASSFRQGGTEAFF TGTGCCAGCAGCTTCAGACAGGGAGGCACTGAAGCTTTCTTT
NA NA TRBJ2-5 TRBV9 CASNTGGQETQYF TGTGCCAGCAATACCGGCGGCCAAGAGACCCAGTACTTC
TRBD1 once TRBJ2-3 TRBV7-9 CASSLRGDSSRGRADTQYF TGTGCCAGCAGCTTAAGGGGCGATTCGTCCAGGGGGCGTGCAGATACGCAGTATTTT
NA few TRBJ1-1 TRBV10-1 CASRHPRGRVRTTEAFF TGCGCCAGCAGGCATCCCCGGGGGAGGGTCAGGACCACTGAAGCTTTCTTT
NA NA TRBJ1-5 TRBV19 CASSIGGGENQPQHF TGTGCCAGTAGTATTGGTGGAGGGGAGAATCAGCCCCAGCATTTT
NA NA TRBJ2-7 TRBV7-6 CASSRDPAGEQYF TGTGCCAGCAGCCGAGACCCCGCGGGCGAGCAGTACTTC
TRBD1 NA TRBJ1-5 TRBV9 CASSYTGGGQPQHF TGTGCCAGCAGCTACACAGGGGGGGGGCAGCCCCAGCATTTT
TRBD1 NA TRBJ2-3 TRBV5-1 CASSLGGQGLTDTQYF TGCGCCAGCAGCTTGGGGGGACAGGGCCTCACAGATACGCAGTATTTT
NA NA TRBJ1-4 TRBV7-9 CASSLWGANEKLFF TGTGCCAGCAGCTTATGGGGCGCGAATGAAAAACTGTTTTTT
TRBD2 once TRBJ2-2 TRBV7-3 CASSTKRGLAGDAGELFF TGTGCCAGCAGCACAAAACGAGGACTAGCGGGAGATGCCGGGGAGCTGTTTTTT
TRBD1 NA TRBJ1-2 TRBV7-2 CASSFNAAGGYGYTF TGTGCCAGCAGCTTTAATGCTGCAGGGGGCTATGGCTACACCTTC
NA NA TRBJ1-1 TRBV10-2 CASSGGGGASPFF TGCGCCAGCAGTGGAGGGGGGGGCGCGTCTCCTTTCTTT
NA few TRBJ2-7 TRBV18 CASSPGAQYEQYF TGTGCCAGCTCACCGGGGGCGCAGTACGAGCAGTACTTC
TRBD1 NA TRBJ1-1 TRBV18 CASSPVILGQSDTEAFF TGTGCCAGCTCACCGGTTATATTGGGACAGAGCGACACTGAAGCTTTCTTT
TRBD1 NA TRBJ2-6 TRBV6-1 CASREWDSFLANVLTF TGTGCCAGCAGGGAATGGGACAGCTTTTTGGCCAACGTCCTGACTTTC
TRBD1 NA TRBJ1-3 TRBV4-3 CASRTDRDTGNTIYF TGCGCCAGCAGGACGGACAGGGATACTGGAAACACCATATATTTT
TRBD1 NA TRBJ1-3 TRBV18 CASSPISSGQGSGNTIYF TGTGCCAGCTCACCAATTAGTTCGGGACAGGGGTCCGGAAACACCATATATTTT
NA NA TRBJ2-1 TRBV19 CASTPQYNEQFF TGTGCCAGTACCCCCCAGTACAATGAGCAGTTCTTC
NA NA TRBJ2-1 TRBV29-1 CSVTRGAGEFF TGCAGCGTTACCAGGGGGGCCGGAGAGTTCTTC
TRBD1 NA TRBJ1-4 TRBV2 CASMKTGGVEKLFF TGTGCCAGCATGAAGACAGGGGGCGTTGAAAAACTGTTTTTT
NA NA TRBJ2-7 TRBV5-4 CASSLGPGAYEQYF TGTGCCAGCAGCTTGGGCCCGGGGGCCTACGAGCAGTACTTC
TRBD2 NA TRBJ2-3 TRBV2 CASLAGESDTQYF TGTGCCAGCCTAGCGGGAGAATCAGATACGCAGTATTTT